This section outlines one T cell receptor beta chain sequence together with its context. Its specific antigen is unknown. No base quality values were provided; no much bigger clone lies one nucleotide off. This record belongs to a study of control samples from healthy donors and cancer patients (dated by TCRdb to the early 2020s). Based on the germline V gene (reference sequence), the CDR1 and CDR2 sequences are LNHDA and SQIVND. Cut back by 5 bases and 4 bases, the V and J ends lie 10 bases apart. Counted from cysteine to phenylalanine, this CDR3 has 13 amino acids. The read is trimmed to its CDR3 DNA, 39 bases read in frame from base 1. The method was the immunoSEQ multiplex PCR assay. In its TCRdb copy, this immuneACCESS table keeps in-frame sequences only and misses some clones. Where compared with another copy, unresolved V genes explain less than half of these, and the others have no known cause. Within this sample are 73,000 or so clones, with roughly 87% of them counted one time only. The top ten clonotypes cover over 3.5% of the sample.

The TCR was taken from a woman in her 50s in good health. Sequencing was done on a sample of blood. Rearrangement joined TRBV19 to TRBJ2-3; the D gene cannot be named for sure. In nucleotides, the sequence is TGTGCCAGTAGTGAATCAAACGCAGATACGCAGTATTTT. The encoded protein is CASSESNADTQYF.